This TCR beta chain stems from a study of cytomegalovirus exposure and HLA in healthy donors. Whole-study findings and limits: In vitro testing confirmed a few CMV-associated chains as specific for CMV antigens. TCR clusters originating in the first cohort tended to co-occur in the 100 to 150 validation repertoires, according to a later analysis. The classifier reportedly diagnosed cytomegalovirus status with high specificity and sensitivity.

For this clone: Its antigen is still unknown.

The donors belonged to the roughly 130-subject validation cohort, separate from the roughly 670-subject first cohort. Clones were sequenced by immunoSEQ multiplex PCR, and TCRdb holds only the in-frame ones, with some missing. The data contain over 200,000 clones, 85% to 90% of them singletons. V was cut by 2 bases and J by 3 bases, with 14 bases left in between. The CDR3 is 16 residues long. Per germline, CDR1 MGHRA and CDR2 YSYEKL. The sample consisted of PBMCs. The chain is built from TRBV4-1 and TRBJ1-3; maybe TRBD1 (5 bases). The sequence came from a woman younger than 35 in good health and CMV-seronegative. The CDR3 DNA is TGCGCCAGCAGCCAATCTTGGGGCGGAGTTGGAAACACCATATATTTT. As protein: CASSQSWGGVGNTIYF.